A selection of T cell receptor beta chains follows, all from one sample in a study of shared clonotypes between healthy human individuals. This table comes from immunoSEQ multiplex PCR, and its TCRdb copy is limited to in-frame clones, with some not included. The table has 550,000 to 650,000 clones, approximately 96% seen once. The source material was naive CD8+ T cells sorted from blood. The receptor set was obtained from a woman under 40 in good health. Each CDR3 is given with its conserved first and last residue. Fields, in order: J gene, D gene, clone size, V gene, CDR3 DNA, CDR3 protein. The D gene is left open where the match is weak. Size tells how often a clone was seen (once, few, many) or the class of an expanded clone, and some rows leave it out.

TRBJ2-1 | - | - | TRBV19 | TGTGCCAGTAGTATAGGGCAGGGGTTTGGGGAGCAGTTCTTC | CASSIGQGFGEQFF
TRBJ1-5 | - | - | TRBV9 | TGTGCCAGCAGCGTAGGCAATAGGGATCAGCCCCAGCATTTT | CASSVGNRDQPQHF
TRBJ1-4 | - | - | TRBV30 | TGTGCCTGGAGTCCAGGGAGCGGGGAAAAACTGTTTTTT | CAWSPGSGEKLFF
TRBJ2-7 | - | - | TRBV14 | TGTGCCAGCAGCCAATCCTACAACGAGCAGTACTTC | CASSQSYNEQYF
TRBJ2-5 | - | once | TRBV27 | TGTGCCAGCAGCCCTACAGGAGGGGGGTATCGAGAGACCCAGTACTTC | CASSPTGGGYRETQYF
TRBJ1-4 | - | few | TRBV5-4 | TGTGCCAGCAGCCAAGACCTCGAAAAACTGTTTTTT | CASSQDLEKLFF
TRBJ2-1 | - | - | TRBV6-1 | TGTGCCAGCGGGCTTTCTTACGGTGAGCAGTTCTTC | CASGLSYGEQFF
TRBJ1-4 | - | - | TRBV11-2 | TGTGCCAGCAGCCGTACCTACGGGACAACTAATGAAAAACTGTTTTTT | CASSRTYGTTNEKLFF
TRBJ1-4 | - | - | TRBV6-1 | TGTGCCAGCAGTGAGGGGACCTTCCATGAAAAACTGTTTTTT | CASSEGTFHEKLFF
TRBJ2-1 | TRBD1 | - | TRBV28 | TGTGCCAGCAGTTTCGGGACAGAACAGTTCTTC | CASSFGTEQFF
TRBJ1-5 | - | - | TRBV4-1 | TGCGCCAGCAGCCAAGACAATTCCCCCCTTTGGCCCCAGCATTTT | CASSQDNSPLWPQHF
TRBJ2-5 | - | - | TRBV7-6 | TGTGCCAGCAGCTTAATTGGGGCAGGGGGGTTGGAAGAGACCCAGTACTTC | CASSLIGAGGLEETQYF
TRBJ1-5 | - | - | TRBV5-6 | TGTGCCAGCAGCCAAGGACCTAATCAGCCCCAGCATTTT | CASSQGPNQPQHF
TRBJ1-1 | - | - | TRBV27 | TGTGCCAGCAGTCCAGGGCGATATGGCACTGAAGCTTTCTTT | CASSPGRYGTEAFF
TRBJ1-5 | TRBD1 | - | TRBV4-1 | TGCGCCAGCAGCCGCGGCACAGGGGTTAGCAATCAGCCCCAGCATTTT | CASSRGTGVSNQPQHF
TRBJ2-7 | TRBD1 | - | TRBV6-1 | TGTGCCAGCAGTCTTCAGGGGGCGGTTTACGAGCAGTACTTC | CASSLQGAVYEQYF
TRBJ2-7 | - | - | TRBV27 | TGTGCCAGCAGTTTATGGCCCGGGTTCGACGAGCAGTACTTC | CASSLWPGFDEQYF
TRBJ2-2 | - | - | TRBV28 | TGTGCCAGCAGTTTACCCCTGACAGGTTCTACGAACACCGGGGAGCTGTTTTTT | CASSLPLTGSTNTGELFF
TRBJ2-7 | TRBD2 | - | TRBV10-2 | TGCGCCAGCAGCGGGCTAGCGGGAGGGCCGGGGTACGAGCAGTACTTC | CASSGLAGGPGYEQYF
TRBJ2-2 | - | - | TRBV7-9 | TGTGCCAGCAGCTTAGGTGGTCCCAGGTGGGGCACCGGGGAGCTGTTTTTT | CASSLGGPRWGTGELFF
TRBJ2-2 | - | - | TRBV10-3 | TGTGCCATCAGTGCTGGCGGGGCGAACACCGGGGAGCTGTTTTTT | CAISAGGANTGELFF
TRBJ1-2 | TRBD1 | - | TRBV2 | TGTGCCAGCAGTGTTCTACAGGGGACCTATGGCTACACCTTC | CASSVLQGTYGYTF
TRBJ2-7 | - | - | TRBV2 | TGTGCCAGCAGTGAAGCTGGGACCACATCCTACGAGCAGTACTTC | CASSEAGTTSYEQYF
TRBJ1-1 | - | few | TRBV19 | TGTGCCAGTAGTATGCAGGGGACCACTGAAGCTTTCTTT | CASSMQGTTEAFF
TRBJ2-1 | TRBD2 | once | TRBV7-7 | TGTGCCAGCAGCTTAGCGGCCGGGACTAGCGGGAGGAAGGGCTCCTACAATGAGCAGTTCTTC | CASSLAAGTSGRKGSYNEQFF
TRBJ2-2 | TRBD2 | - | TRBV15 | TGTGCCACCAGCTCAGCTAGCGGCGCGAACACCGGGGAGCTGTTTTTT | CATSSASGANTGELFF
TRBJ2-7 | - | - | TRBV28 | TGTGCCAGCAGTTTTGGGGCCTACGAGCAGTACTTC | CASSFGAYEQYF
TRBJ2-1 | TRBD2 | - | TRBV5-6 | TGTGCCAGCAGCTCCCTAGCGGGAGGGCGCAATGAGCAGTTCTTC | CASSSLAGGRNEQFF
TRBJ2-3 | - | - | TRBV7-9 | TGTGCCAGCAGCTTAGCTGGGGGCCAGGCAGATACGCAGTATTTT | CASSLAGGQADTQYF
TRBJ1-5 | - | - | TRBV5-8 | TGTGCCAGCAGCTTGGTTGGGGATAGCAATCAGCCCCAGCATTTT | CASSLVGDSNQPQHF
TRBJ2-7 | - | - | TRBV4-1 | TGCGCCAGCAGCCAAGGCCCGGGATCCTACGAGCAGTACTTC | CASSQGPGSYEQYF
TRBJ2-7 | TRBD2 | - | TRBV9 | TGTGCCAGCAGCTCTGGACTAGCGGAGGGTGTCTTCGGCTACGAGCAGTACTTC | CASSSGLAEGVFGYEQYF
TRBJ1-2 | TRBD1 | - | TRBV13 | TGTGCCAGCAGCTTAGGGGACAGGCCCTATGGCTACACCTTC | CASSLGDRPYGYTF
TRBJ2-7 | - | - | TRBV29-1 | TGCAGCCTCCTCGAGGGAGGCGAGCAGTACTTC | CSLLEGGEQYF
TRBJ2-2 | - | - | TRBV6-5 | TGTGCCAGCAGTTACCCCGAAGGCGGGGAGCTGTTTTTT | CASSYPEGGELFF
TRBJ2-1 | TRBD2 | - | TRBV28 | TGTGCCAGCAGTAGCCTTTCAGGGACTAGCGAGAGTTACCTCTCCTACAATGAGCAGTTCTTC | CASSSLSGTSESYLSYNEQFF